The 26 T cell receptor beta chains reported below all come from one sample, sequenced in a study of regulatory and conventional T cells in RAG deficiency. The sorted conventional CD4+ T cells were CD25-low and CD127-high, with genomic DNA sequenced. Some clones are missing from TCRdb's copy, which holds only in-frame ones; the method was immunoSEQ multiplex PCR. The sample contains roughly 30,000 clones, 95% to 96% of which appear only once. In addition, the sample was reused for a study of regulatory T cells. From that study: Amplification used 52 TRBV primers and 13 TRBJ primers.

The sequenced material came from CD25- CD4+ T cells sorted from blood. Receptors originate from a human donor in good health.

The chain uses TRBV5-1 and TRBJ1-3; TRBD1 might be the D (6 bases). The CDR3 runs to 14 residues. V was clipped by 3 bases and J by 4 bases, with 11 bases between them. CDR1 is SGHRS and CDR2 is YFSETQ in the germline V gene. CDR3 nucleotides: TGCGCCAGCAGCTGGGAGGGGGTCGGAAACACCATATATTTT. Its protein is CASSWEGVGNTIYF.

The CDR3 loop is CASSRDRANYGYTF. The CDR3 nucleotides read TGTGCCAGCAGCCGTGACAGGGCTAACTATGGCTACACCTTC. This chain links TRBV6-5 with TRBJ1-2, with 7 bases identical to TRBD1. Germline trimming cut 6 bases from V and 0 bases from J; bases unmatched to any gene: 4. This CDR3 comprises 14 residues. Germline assignment: CDR1 MNHEY and CDR2 SVGAGI.

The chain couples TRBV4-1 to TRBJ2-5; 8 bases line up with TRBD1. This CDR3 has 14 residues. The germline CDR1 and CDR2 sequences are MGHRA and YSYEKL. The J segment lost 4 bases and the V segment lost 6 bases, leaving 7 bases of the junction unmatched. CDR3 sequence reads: CASRHTGGLETQYF. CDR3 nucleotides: TGCGCCAGCAGGCATACAGGGGGTTTAGAGACCCAGTACTTC.

As DNA, the CDR3 is TGTGCCTGGAGCGTCTCGGGAGGGAACGGCTACACCTTC. This gives the protein CAWSVSGGNGYTF. This chain links TRBV30 with TRBJ1-2; D gene ambiguous. The CDR3 has 13 residues. The V gene lost 3 bases and the J gene lost 8 bases, with 16 bases spanning the gap. CDR1 and CDR2 (germline): GTSNPN, SVGIG (reference sequence).

The CDR3 bases are TGTGCCAGTAGTACCCTGCCGGGACAGCGCTACACCTTC. Amino acids: CASSTLPGQRYTF. The rearrangement joins TRBV19 to TRBJ1-2; 7 nucleotides align to TRBD1. This CDR3 has 13 residues. With V trimmed by 4 bases and J by 9 bases, 8 bases remained unmatched. CDR1 and CDR2 (germline): LNHDA, SQIVND (reference sequence). The full variable domain, completed using reference TRBV19 and TRBJ1-2, is DGGITQSPKYLFRKEGQNVTLSCEQNLNHDAMYWYRQDPGQGLRLIYYSQIVNDFQKGDIAEGYSVSREKKESFPLTVTSAQKNPTAFYLCASSTLPGQRYTFGSGTRLTVV.

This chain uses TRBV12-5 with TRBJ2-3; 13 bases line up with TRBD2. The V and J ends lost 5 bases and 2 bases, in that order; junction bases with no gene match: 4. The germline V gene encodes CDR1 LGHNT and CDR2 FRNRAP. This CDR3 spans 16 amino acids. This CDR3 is CASGRGLAGVTDTQYF. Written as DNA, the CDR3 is TGTGCTAGTGGTCGTGGACTAGCGGGAGTCACAGATACGCAGTATTTT.

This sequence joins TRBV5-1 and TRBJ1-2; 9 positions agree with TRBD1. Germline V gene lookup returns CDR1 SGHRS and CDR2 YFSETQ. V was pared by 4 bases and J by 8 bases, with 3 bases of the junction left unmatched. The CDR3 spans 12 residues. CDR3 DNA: TGCGCCAGCAGCCCGGACAGGGGAGGCTACACCTTC. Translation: CASSPDRGGYTF.

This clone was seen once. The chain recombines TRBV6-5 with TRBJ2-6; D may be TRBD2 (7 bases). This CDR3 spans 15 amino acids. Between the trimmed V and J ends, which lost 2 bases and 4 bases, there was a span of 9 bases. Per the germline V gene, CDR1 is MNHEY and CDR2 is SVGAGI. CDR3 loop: CASSYRGAGANVLTF. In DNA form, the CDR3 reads TGTGCCAGCAGTTACCGGGGGGCAGGGGCCAACGTCCTGACTTTC.

The CDR3 spells CASSLRPDRSSTDTQYF. The CDR3, as DNA: TGCGCCAGCAGCCTCCGTCCTGACAGGAGTAGCACAGATACGCAGTATTTT. The chain has TRBV5-1 and TRBJ2-3, with a tentative D call TRBD1 (6 bases). Germline lookup yields CDR1 SGHRS and CDR2 YFSETQ. Trimming took 4 bases from V and 0 from J, leaving 18 bases between them. The CDR3 spans 17 residues.

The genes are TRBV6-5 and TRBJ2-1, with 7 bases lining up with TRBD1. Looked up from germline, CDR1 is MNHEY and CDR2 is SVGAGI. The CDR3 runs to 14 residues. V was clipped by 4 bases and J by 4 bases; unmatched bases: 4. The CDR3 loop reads CASSSPQGYNEQFF. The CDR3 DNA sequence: TGTGCCAGCAGTTCCCCACAGGGGTACAATGAGCAGTTCTTC.

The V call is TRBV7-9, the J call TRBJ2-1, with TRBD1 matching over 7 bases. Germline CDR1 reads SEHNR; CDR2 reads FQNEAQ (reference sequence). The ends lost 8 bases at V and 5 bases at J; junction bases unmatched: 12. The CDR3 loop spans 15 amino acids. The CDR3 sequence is CASLKPGTENNEQFF. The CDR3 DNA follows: TGTGCCAGCCTAAAACCCGGGACAGAGAACAATGAGCAGTTCTTC.

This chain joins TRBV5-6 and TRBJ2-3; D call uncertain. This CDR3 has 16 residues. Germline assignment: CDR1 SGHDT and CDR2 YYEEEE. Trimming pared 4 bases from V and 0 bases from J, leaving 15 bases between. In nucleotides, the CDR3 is TGTGCCAGCAGCCCCGCTGCGGCCGGTAGCACAGATACGCAGTATTTT. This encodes CASSPAAAGSTDTQYF.

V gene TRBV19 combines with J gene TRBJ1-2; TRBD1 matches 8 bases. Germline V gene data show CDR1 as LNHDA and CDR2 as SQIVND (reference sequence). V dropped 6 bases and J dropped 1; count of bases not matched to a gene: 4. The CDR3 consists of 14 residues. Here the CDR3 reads CASRSGGNNYGYTF. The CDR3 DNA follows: TGTGCCAGTAGATCAGGGGGCAATAACTATGGCTACACCTTC.

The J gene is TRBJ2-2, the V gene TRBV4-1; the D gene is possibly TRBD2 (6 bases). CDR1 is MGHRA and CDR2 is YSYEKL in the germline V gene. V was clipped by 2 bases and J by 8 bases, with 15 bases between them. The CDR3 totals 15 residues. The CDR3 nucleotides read TGCGCCAGCAGCCAACCCTTGGCGGGAAGGGGGGAGCTGTTTTTT. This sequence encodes CASSQPLAGRGELFF.

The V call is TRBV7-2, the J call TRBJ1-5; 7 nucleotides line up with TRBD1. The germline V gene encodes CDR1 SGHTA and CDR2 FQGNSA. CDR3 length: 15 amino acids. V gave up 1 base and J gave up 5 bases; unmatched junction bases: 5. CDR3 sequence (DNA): TGTGCCAGCAGCTTAGAGACAGGGCCTTATCAGCCCCAGCATTTT. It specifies CASSLETGPYQPQHF.

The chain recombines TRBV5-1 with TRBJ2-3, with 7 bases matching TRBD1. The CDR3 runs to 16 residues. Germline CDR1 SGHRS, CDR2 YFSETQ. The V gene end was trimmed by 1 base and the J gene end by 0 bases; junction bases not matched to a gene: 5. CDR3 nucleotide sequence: TGCGCCAGCAGCTTGCCCGGGACAGCTAGCACAGATACGCAGTATTTT. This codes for CASSLPGTASTDTQYF.

The CDR3 DNA follows: TGTGCCAGCATCCCAGAGGGCGCCCCGTGGGGCACTGAAGCTTTCTTT. This encodes CASIPEGAPWGTEAFF. The chain uses TRBV7-9 and TRBJ1-1; D unclear. Germline assignment: CDR1 SEHNR and CDR2 FQNEAQ (reference sequence). The CDR3 loop spans 16 amino acids. V was shortened by 7 bases and J by 4 bases, with 22 bases between the two germline ends.

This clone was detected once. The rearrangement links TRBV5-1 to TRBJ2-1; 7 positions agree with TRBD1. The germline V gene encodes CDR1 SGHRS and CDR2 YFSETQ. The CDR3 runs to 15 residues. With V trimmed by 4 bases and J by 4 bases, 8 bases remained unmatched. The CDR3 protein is CASSLDGQAYNEQFF. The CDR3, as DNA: TGCGCCAGCAGCCTAGACGGACAGGCGTACAATGAGCAGTTCTTC.

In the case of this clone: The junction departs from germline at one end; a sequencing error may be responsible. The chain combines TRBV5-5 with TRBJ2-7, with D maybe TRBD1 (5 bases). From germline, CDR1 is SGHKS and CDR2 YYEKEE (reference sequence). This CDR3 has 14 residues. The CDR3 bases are TGTGCCAGCAGCTTGGAAAGGGGCTTGTACGCGCAGTACTTC. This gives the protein CASSLERGLYAQYF.

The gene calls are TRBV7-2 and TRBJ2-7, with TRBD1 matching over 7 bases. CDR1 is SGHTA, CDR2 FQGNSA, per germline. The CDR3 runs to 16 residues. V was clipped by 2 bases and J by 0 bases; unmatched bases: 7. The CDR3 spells CASSLQTGTSSYEQYF. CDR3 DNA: TGTGCCAGCAGCTTACAGACAGGGACCTCCTCCTACGAGCAGTACTTC.

CDR3 sequence (DNA): TGTGCCTGGAGTGTCGATTCCCGGGCTATTGCGGGCAATGAGCAGTTCTTC. Its translation: CAWSVDSRAIAGNEQFF. The chain carries TRBV30 and TRBJ2-1; the D gene is possibly TRBD2 (5 bases). V was shortened by 0 bases and J by 6 bases, with 21 bases between the two germline ends. From germline, CDR1 is GTSNPN and CDR2 SVGIG (reference sequence). The CDR3 runs 17 residues.

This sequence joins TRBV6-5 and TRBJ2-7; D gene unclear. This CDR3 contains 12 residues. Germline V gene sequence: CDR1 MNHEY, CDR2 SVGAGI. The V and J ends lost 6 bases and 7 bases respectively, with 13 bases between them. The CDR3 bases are TGTGCCAGCAGCCCTCTCTACGGGGAGCAGTACTTC. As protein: CASSPLYGEQYF.

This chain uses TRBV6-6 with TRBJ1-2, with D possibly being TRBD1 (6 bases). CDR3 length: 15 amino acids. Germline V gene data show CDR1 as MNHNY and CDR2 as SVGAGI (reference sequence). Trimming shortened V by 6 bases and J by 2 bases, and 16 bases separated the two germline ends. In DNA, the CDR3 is TGTGCCAGCAGACGCCGGGACAACCAAAACTATGGCTACACCTTC. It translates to CASRRRDNQNYGYTF.

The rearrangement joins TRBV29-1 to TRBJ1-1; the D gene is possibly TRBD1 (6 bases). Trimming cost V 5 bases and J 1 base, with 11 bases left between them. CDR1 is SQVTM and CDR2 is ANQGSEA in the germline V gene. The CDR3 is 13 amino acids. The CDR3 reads CSVPRQENTEAFF. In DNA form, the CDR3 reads TGCAGCGTTCCCCGACAGGAGAACACTGAAGCTTTCTTT.

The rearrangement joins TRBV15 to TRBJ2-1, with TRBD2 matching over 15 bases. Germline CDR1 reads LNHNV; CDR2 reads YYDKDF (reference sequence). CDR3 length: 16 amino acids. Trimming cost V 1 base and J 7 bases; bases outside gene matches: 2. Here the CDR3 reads CATSRGGTSGGNEQFF. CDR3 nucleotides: TGTGCCACCAGCAGAGGGGGGACTAGCGGGGGGAATGAGCAGTTCTTC. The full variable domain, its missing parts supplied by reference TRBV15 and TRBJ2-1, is DAMVIQNPRYQVTQFGKPVTLSCSQTLNHNVMYWYQQKSSQAPKLLFHYYDKDFNNEADTPDNFQSRRPNTSFCFLDIRSPGLGDTAMYLCATSRGGTSGGNEQFFGPGTRLTVL.

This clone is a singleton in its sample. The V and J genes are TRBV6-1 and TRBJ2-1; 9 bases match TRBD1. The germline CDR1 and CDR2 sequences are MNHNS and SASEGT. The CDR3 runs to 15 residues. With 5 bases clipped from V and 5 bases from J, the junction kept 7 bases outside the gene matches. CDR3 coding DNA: TGTGCCAGCAGTAAGATGGGACAGGGCAACAATGAGCAGTTCTTC. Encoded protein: CASSKMGQGNNEQFF.